The 24 T cell receptor beta chains in this list originate from one sample, sequenced in a study of CD8 T cells in ankylosing spondylitis. TCRdb itself ran the 5' RACE reads through MiXCR, one entry per CDR3 protein. This sample has about 150,000 distinct CDR3 sequences, with about 42% found just once. What was sequenced was synovial fluid, either unsorted or a sorted T cell fraction (not recorded which). These TCRs come from a male donor with ankylosing spondylitis.

The V and J genes are TRBV5-1 and TRBJ1-2, with a possible D match to TRBD1 (5 bases). The CDR3 has 15 residues. V lost 4 bases, J lost 5 bases, and 18 bases lay in between. Looked up from germline, CDR1 is SGHRS and CDR2 is YFSETQ. The CDR3 protein is CASSATQGAAYGYTF. In DNA form, the CDR3 reads TGCGCCAGCAGCGCGACCCAGGGAGCTGCTTATGGCTACACCTTC.

This clonotype was recorded once. V and J are TRBV7-9 and TRBJ2-1; D perhaps matches TRBD1 (6 bases). The CDR3 consists of 15 residues. Trimming left V 4 bases short and J 1 base short, with 11 bases between. CDR1 and CDR2 (germline): SEHNR, FQNEAQ (reference sequence). This CDR3 reads CASSSAGQSYNEQFF. CDR3 nucleotide sequence: TGTGCCAGCAGCTCGGCCGGACAGTCCTACAATGAGCAGTTCTTC. Supplemented by reference TRBV7-9 and TRBJ2-1, the full variable domain reads DTGVSQNPRHKITKRGQNVTFRCDPISEHNRLYWYRQTLGQGPEFLTYFQNEAQLEKSRLLSDRFSAERPKGSFSTLEIQRTEQGDSAMYLCASSSAGQSYNEQFFGPGTRLTVL.

This sequence joins TRBV12-3 or TRBV12-4 and TRBJ2-7, with D perhaps matching TRBD1 or TRBD2 (5 bases each). The CDR3 length is 14 residues. V lost 5 bases, J lost 3 bases, and 14 bases lay in between. Here the CDR3 reads CASSHWGSHYEQYF. The CDR3 bases are TGTGCCAGCAGTCATTGGGGGAGTCACTACGAGCAGTACTTC.

The rearrangement joins TRBV15 to TRBJ2-7; perhaps D is TRBD1 or TRBD2 (6 bases each). Germline-derived CDR1 and CDR2 are LNHNV and YYDKDF (reference sequence). Trimming pared 0 bases from V and 4 bases from J, leaving 13 bases between. This CDR3 has 15 amino acids. CDR3 coding DNA: TGTGCCACCAGCAGAGATATCGGGGGCTATTACGAGCAGTACTTC. Amino acids: CATSRDIGGYYEQYF.

This clonotype appeared a single time. The gene calls are TRBV11-2 and TRBJ2-3; D uncertain. V was cut by 5 bases and J by 1 base, with 28 bases left in between. The CDR3 is 20 amino acids. The germline V gene has CDR1 SGHAT and CDR2 FQNNGV. CDR3 coding DNA: TGTGCCAGCAGCCCCGAACTACCAGCGATTAAACAGTGGGGCACAGATACGCAGTATTTT. This gives the protein CASSPELPAIKQWGTDTQYF.

V usage is TRBV29-1 and J usage is TRBJ2-5; D possibly corresponds to TRBD2 (5 bases). The germline gives CDR1 SQVTM, CDR2 ANQGSEA. V was clipped by 6 bases and J by 5 bases, with 13 bases between them. The CDR3 extends over 12 amino acids. DNA of the CDR3: TGCAGCGTCGGAGGTGTACGCGAGACCCAGTACTTC. Its translation is CSVGGVRETQYF.

This clonotype was detected only a few times. The chain employs TRBV5-1 and TRBJ2-1, with D uncertain. The V gene lost 3 bases and the J gene lost 5 bases, with 15 bases spanning the gap. This CDR3 has 15 amino acids. Germline assignment: CDR1 SGHRS and CDR2 YFSETQ. CDR3: CASSSRGVSDNEQFF. The DNA of the CDR3 is TGCGCCAGCAGCTCCCGAGGAGTATCAGACAATGAGCAGTTCTTC.

The chain joins TRBV25-1 to TRBJ1-4; no definite D call. Trimming left V 4 bases short and J 7 bases short, with 10 bases between. CDR1 is MGHDK and CDR2 is SYGVNS in the germline V gene. This CDR3 spans 13 amino acids. Here the CDR3 DNA reads TGTGCCAGCAGTGCTGGTTCGAGTGAAAAACTGTTTTTT. Protein product: CASSAGSSEKLFF.

The chain joins TRBV7-6 to TRBJ2-3, with TRBD2 matching over 9 bases. The CDR3 totals 13 residues. Germline trimming cut 5 bases from V and 6 bases from J; bases unmatched to any gene: 3. Germline-derived CDR1 and CDR2 are SGHVS and FNYEAQ. The CDR3 loop is CASSILAGDTQYF. DNA for the CDR3: TGTGCCAGCAGCATCCTAGCGGGGGATACGCAGTATTTT.

This clonotype has a handful of counts. The J gene is TRBJ2-1, the V gene TRBV29-1; 15 bases map to TRBD2. J gave up 6 bases and V 4 bases, and 10 bases lay outside the gene matches. The CDR3 covers 17 residues. Germline lookup yields CDR1 SQVTM and CDR2 ANQGSEA. CDR3 residues: CSVGNFRTSGGANEQFF. Here the CDR3 DNA reads TGCAGCGTTGGGAACTTCAGGACTAGCGGGGGGGCCAATGAGCAGTTCTTC.

This clonotype was found a few times. The chain has TRBV28 and TRBJ2-7; weak D call: TRBD1 (6 bases). The V gene's germline CDR1 is MDHEN and CDR2 SYDVKM. The CDR3 sequence is 17 residues long. V lost 3 bases to trimming and J lost 0 bases, with 18 bases between them. The CDR3 DNA sequence: TGTGCCAGCAGTTTTGGGGGACCTGTAGGGGGCTCCTACGAGCAGTACTTC. Protein product: CASSFGGPVGGSYEQYF.

The chain combines TRBV7-9 with TRBJ2-7; 7 bases agree with TRBD1. Germline trimming cut 4 bases from V and 5 bases from J; bases unmatched to any gene: 8. Germline V lookup: CDR1 SEHNR, CDR2 FQNEAQ (reference sequence). The CDR3 loop spans 14 amino acids. In DNA, the CDR3 is TGTGCCAGCAGCTCCCGGGACAGACGTGACGAGCAGTACTTC. Translating it yields CASSSRDRRDEQYF.

This clonotype was recorded a few times. The gene calls are TRBV5-6 and TRBJ2-1; TRBD1 is a possible D gene (5 bases). The CDR3 consists of 17 residues. Trimming pared 1 base from V and 4 bases from J, leaving 18 bases between. CDR1 is SGHDT and CDR2 is YYEEEE in the germline V gene. The CDR3 DNA reads TGTGCCAGCAGCTTGTATGTAGGGGAACTGAGGTACAATGAGCAGTTCTTC. It translates to CASSLYVGELRYNEQFF.

The chain carries TRBV27 and TRBJ2-2; 7 bases fit TRBD2. Losses at the gene ends were 3 bases for V and 0 bases for J; bases not matched to a gene: 7. Germline V gene sequence: CDR1 MNHEY, CDR2 SMNVEV (reference sequence). The CDR3 spans 17 residues. The CDR3 reads CASSFSRLAANTGELFF. The CDR3 region has the DNA TGTGCCAGCAGTTTCAGTAGGCTAGCGGCGAACACCGGGGAGCTGTTTTTT.

This clonotype was found a few times. An end of the junction differs from the germline gene, which may be a read error. V gene TRBV7-7 combines with J gene TRBJ2-7; possible D gene TRBD2, 7 bases. Germline V gives CDR1 SSHAT, CDR2 FNYEAQ (reference sequence). The length of the CDR3 is 13 residues. The CDR3 sequence is CASSRGGGSEQYF. In DNA, the CDR3 is TGTGCTAGCAGCCGAGGGGGGGGGAGCGAGCAGTACTTC.

The chain carries TRBV5-5 and TRBJ2-1; TRBD2 is a possible D gene (6 bases). The length of the CDR3 is 15 residues. The ends were cut back, 3 bases at V and 9 bases at J, with 19 bases in the middle. Germline V gene data show CDR1 as SGHKS and CDR2 as YYEKEE (reference sequence). CDR3: CASSYLVGGLGEQFF. The CDR3 coding sequence is TGTGCCAGCAGCTACTTAGTAGGAGGGCTCGGTGAGCAGTTCTTC.

This clonotype has at least ten counts. The rearrangement uses TRBV6-1 and TRBJ2-5, with D possibly called TRBD1 or TRBD2 (6 bases each). From germline, CDR1 is MNHNS and CDR2 SASEGT. V was cut by 5 bases and J by 4 bases, with 23 bases left in between. The CDR3 extends over 17 amino acids. DNA for the CDR3: TGTGCCAGCAGTCCTTACGGAGGGGGAGGCGCGGGAGAGACCCAGTACTTC. Translating it yields CASSPYGGGGAGETQYF.

This clonotype was observed a single time. In DNA, the CDR3 is TGTGCCAGCAGTTACACCCGGGATTACACTGAAGCTTTCTTT. Translating gives CASSYTRDYTEAFF. The gene calls are TRBV6-2 or TRBV6-3 and TRBJ1-1; D uncertain. Germline-derived CDR1 and CDR2 are MNHEY and SVGEGT. V lost 2 bases, J lost 3 bases, and 10 bases lay in between. The CDR3 covers 14 residues.

V is TRBV29-1 and J is TRBJ2-1, with 7 bases aligning to TRBD2. There are 13 residues in the CDR3. Trimming at V came to 7 bases and at J to 4 bases, leaving 7 bases not matched to a gene. In germline, CDR1 is SQVTM, CDR2 ANQGSEA. The CDR3 nucleotides read TGCAGCGCAGGGAGGGGAGGGTACAATGAGCAGTTCTTC. Amino acids: CSAGRGGYNEQFF.

The gene calls are TRBV20-1 and TRBJ2-6; 9 positions match TRBD1. CDR3 size: 17 residues. Germline-derived CDR1 and CDR2 are DFQATT and SNEGSKA (reference sequence). Unmatched junction bases numbered 8, after V lost 5 bases and J lost 0 bases. CDR3 coding DNA: TGCAGTGCTCCTGGACAGGGGTACCCCTCTGGGGCCAACGTCCTGACTTTC. This gives the protein CSAPGQGYPSGANVLTF.

The rearrangement links TRBV28 to TRBJ2-1, with D possibly TRBD2 on 6 matching bases. CDR1 and CDR2 (germline): MDHEN, SYDVKM. The CDR3 loop spans 16 amino acids. V shed 3 bases and J shed 8 bases, with 20 bases lying between them. The CDR3 loop is CASSFPSQTRADEQFF. CDR3 in DNA: TGTGCCAGCAGTTTCCCGTCCCAGACTAGGGCCGATGAGCAGTTCTTC.

The sample holds a few counts of this clonotype. The rearrangement uses TRBV12-3 or TRBV12-4 and TRBJ1-4; D might be TRBD1 (5 bases). This CDR3 is 18 amino acids long. Trimming took 4 bases from V and 3 from J, leaving 21 bases between them. CDR3 protein: CASSSLGVFLGANEKLFF. For the CDR3, the DNA is TGTGCCAGCAGTTCCCTAGGGGTGTTTTTGGGGGCTAATGAAAAACTGTTTTTT.

V is TRBV4-1 and J is TRBJ1-5; D is unclear. Trimming shortened V by 2 bases and J by 4 bases, and 15 bases separated the two germline ends. The CDR3 is 16 amino acids. CDR1 is MGHRA and CDR2 is YSYEKL in the germline V gene. The chain's CDR3 is CASSQRRPLPNQPQHF. CDR3 DNA: TGCGCCAGCAGCCAACGAAGGCCTCTTCCTAATCAGCCCCAGCATTTT.

This clonotype occurred once. The rearrangement links TRBV29-1 to TRBJ2-7, with 7 bases fitting TRBD1. Germline trimming cut 4 bases from V and 3 bases from J; bases unmatched to any gene: 6. The CDR3 has 13 amino acids. Germline V gene data show CDR1 as SQVTM and CDR2 as ANQGSEA. The CDR3: CSVVPGTDYEQYF. The CDR3, as DNA: TGCAGCGTTGTGCCCGGGACAGACTACGAGCAGTACTTC.